This is a list of T cell receptor beta chains from one sample in a study of cytomegalovirus exposure and HLA in healthy donors. The table came from immunoSEQ multiplex PCR; TCRdb's copy has only in-frame clones and leaves some out. The sample records just over 150,000 clones, over 70% being singletons. Material: PBMCs. These receptors originate from a woman in her 30s in good health and CMV-seronegative. Each CDR3 is given with its conserved first and last residue. Fields, in order: V gene, D gene, CDR3 length, J gene, clone size, CDR3 protein, CDR3 DNA. D genes are given only for firm matches. Some rows have no size entry. The others give once, few or many, or a class for an expanded clone.

TRBV4-2	TRBD2	17	TRBJ2-7	NA	CASSMGLAGENSYEQYF	TGTGCCAGCAGTATGGGACTAGCGGGGGAAAACTCCTACGAGCAGTACTTC
TRBV7-2	TRBD1	16	TRBJ2-1	NA	CASSPTGGRHGNEQFF	TGTGCCAGCAGCCCAACAGGGGGTAGACACGGCAATGAGCAGTTCTTC
TRBV30	NA	15	TRBJ1-1	few	CAWSGPVWERTEAFF	TGTGCCTGGAGTGGCCCCGTCTGGGAGAGAACTGAAGCTTTCTTT
TRBV18	TRBD1	15	TRBJ2-1	NA	CASSPQEGTGREQFF	TGTGCCAGCTCACCACAAGAGGGGACAGGGCGCGAGCAGTTCTTC
TRBV2	NA	14	TRBJ2-7	NA	CASSDVGATYEQYF	TGTGCCAGCAGTGACGTAGGGGCCACCTACGAGCAGTACTTC
TRBV5-1	TRBD1	14	TRBJ2-7	NA	CASSMGQGPNEQYF	TGCGCCAGCAGCATGGGACAGGGCCCCAACGAGCAGTACTTC
TRBV30	NA	15	TRBJ1-5	once	CAWSVPGSSSQPQHF	TGTGCCTGGAGTGTACCAGGGTCCTCCAGTCAGCCCCAGCATTTT
TRBV27	NA	15	TRBJ1-6	NA	CASSFIQGYNSPLHF	TGTGCCAGCAGTTTCATACAGGGTTATAATTCACCCCTCCACTTT
TRBV4-2	NA	15	TRBJ2-7	NA	CASSQDNVAFDEQYF	TGTGCCAGCAGCCAAGATAATGTAGCTTTCGACGAGCAGTACTTC
TRBV19	NA	14	TRBJ2-7	NA	CASSDRRKSYEQYF	TGTGCCAGCTCGGACAGAAGAAAGTCCTACGAGCAGTACTTC
TRBV14	NA	16	TRBJ2-2	NA	CASSQDSTALARELFF	TGTGCCAGCAGCCAAGATTCGACGGCCCTAGCTCGGGAGCTGTTTTTT
TRBV6-5	NA	13	TRBJ1-2	NA	CASGPGLGGVYTF	TGTGCCAGCGGGCCCGGTCTCGGAGGCGTCTACACCTTC
TRBV6-4	NA	14	TRBJ1-1	NA	CASSAYEGGTEAFF	TGTGCCAGCAGTGCCTACGAGGGGGGGACTGAAGCTTTCTTT
TRBV6-5	NA	15	TRBJ1-1	NA	CASSYTAGGRTEAFF	TGTGCCAGCAGTTACACCGCGGGGGGCAGGACTGAAGCTTTCTTT
TRBV25-1	TRBD1	14	TRBJ1-5	once	CASRGTGTSQPQHF	TGTGCCAGCAGGGGGACAGGCACCAGTCAGCCCCAGCATTTT
TRBV2	TRBD1	13	TRBJ2-5	NA	CASSDRDKETQYF	TGTGCCAGTAGCGACAGGGATAAAGAGACCCAGTACTTC
TRBV19	NA	14	TRBJ2-2	NA	CASSWWGRSGELFF	TGTGCCAGTAGTTGGTGGGGGAGGTCCGGGGAGCTGTTTTTT
TRBV4-1	NA	16	TRBJ2-6	medium-sized	CASSQDISSGANVLTF	TGCGCCAGCAGCCAAGATATTAGCTCTGGGGCCAACGTCCTGACTTTC
TRBV7-2	NA	15	TRBJ2-5	NA	CASSLGGVVGGTQYF	TGTGCCAGCAGTTTAGGGGGGGTTGTTGGGGGGACCCAGTACTTC
TRBV25-1	TRBD2	14	TRBJ2-7	NA	CASSLSGLAYEQYF	TGTGCCAGCAGTCTCTCCGGACTAGCCTACGAGCAGTACTTC
TRBV7-3	NA	13	TRBJ1-1	NA	CASGRTVNTEAFF	TGTGCCAGCGGCCGGACAGTGAACACTGAAGCTTTCTTT
TRBV14	NA	15	TRBJ2-5	NA	CASSLRLGGRETQYF	TGTGCCAGCAGCCTTCGACTGGGGGGTAGAGAGACCCAGTACTTC
TRBV19	TRBD2	21	TRBJ2-4	NA	CASRAPLGRQDGGDGKNIQYF	TGTGCCAGTAGAGCGCCCCTCGGTCGACAGGACGGGGGGGATGGCAAAAACATTCAGTACTTC
TRBV18	NA	16	TRBJ2-1	NA	CASSPPSRKDYNEQFF	TGTGCCAGCTCACCACCGTCGCGAAAAGACTACAATGAGCAGTTCTTC
TRBV18	NA	12	TRBJ1-1	NA	CASSQGFTEAFF	TGTGCCAGCTCACAGGGGTTCACTGAAGCTTTCTTT
TRBV19	TRBD1	14	TRBJ2-7	few	CASSTTGQGYEQYF	TGTGCCAGTAGTACAACGGGACAGGGGTACGAGCAGTACTTC
TRBV27	NA	14	TRBJ1-6	NA	CASGWRNSNSPLHF	TGTGCCAGCGGTTGGCGGAATTCTAATTCACCCCTCCACTTT
TRBV7-9	TRBD1	15	TRBJ2-3	NA	CASRLRDRSTDTQYF	TGTGCCAGCAGACTCCGGGACAGGAGCACAGATACGCAGTATTTT
TRBV19	TRBD2	13	TRBJ2-1	NA	CASKLTGGGEQFF	TGTGCCAGTAAGCTAACGGGGGGAGGAGAGCAGTTCTTC
TRBV19	TRBD2	15	TRBJ2-1	NA	CASSIYRDYPNEQFF	TGTGCCAGTAGTATTTACCGGGACTACCCGAATGAGCAGTTCTTC
TRBV4-1	TRBD1	16	TRBJ2-3	NA	CASSQQTGIIGDTQYF	TGCGCCAGCAGCCAACAGACAGGGATCATCGGAGATACGCAGTATTTT
TRBV6-4	NA	17	TRBJ1-4	NA	CASSDLDGGPLNEKLFF	TGTGCCAGCAGTGACTTGGACGGGGGACCCCTCAATGAAAAACTGTTTTTT
TRBV6-5	TRBD2	14	TRBJ2-7	NA	CASRTSGGTYEQYF	TGTGCCAGCAGGACTAGCGGGGGCACCTACGAGCAGTACTTC
TRBV7-2	TRBD2	14	TRBJ2-5	NA	CASSAGLAEETQYF	TGTGCCAGCAGCGCGGGACTAGCGGAAGAGACCCAGTACTTC
TRBV7-9	TRBD2	16	TRBJ2-7	NA	CSSSDRSGGYSYEQYF	TGTTCCAGCAGCGATAGGAGCGGGGGGTACTCCTACGAGCAGTACTTC